Listed here are 23 T cell receptor beta chains from one sample, sequenced in a study of T cells in Graves' hyperthyroidism and ophthalmopathy. Amplification of TCR beta CDR3 regions was performed using RNA transcripts as template. A set of HTBI primers served as the primers for a first-round RT-PCR of the TCR CDR3. TCRdb independently ran MiXCR on the multiplex PCR reads; one entry per CDR3 protein. The table records about 350,000 distinct CDR3 sequences, 18% of them present only once. The sequenced sample was blood. These receptors came from a woman in her thirties or forties with Graves' ophthalmopathy.

This clonotype appeared many times. This chain joins TRBV20-1 and TRBJ2-2; 7 bases fit TRBD1. This CDR3 has 16 amino acids. With 2 bases clipped from V and 2 bases from J, the junction kept 8 bases outside the gene matches. Per the germline V gene, CDR1 is DFQATT and CDR2 is SNEGSKA (reference sequence). The CDR3 here is CSARPWDRSNTGELFF. In nucleotides, the CDR3 is TGCAGTGCTAGACCGTGGGACAGATCTAACACCGGGGAGCTGTTTTTT.

The rearrangement joins TRBV12-3 or TRBV12-4 to TRBJ1-1; D unresolved. The ends were cut back, 7 bases at V and 0 bases at J, with 9 bases in the middle. The CDR3 consists of 13 residues. As DNA, the CDR3 is TGTGCCAGCATACCCCCTCTGAACACTGAAGCTTTCTTT. Its translation: CASIPPLNTEAFF.

This clonotype was detected many times. The rearrangement links TRBV25-1 to TRBJ2-5; 8 bases line up with TRBD2. There are 15 residues in the CDR3. The V gene's germline CDR1 is MGHDK and CDR2 SYGVNS. With V trimmed by 2 bases and J by 4 bases, 6 bases remained unmatched. The CDR3 DNA follows: TGTGCCAGCAGTGAAGAAGCGGGAGTACGAGAGACCCAGTACTTC. Its translation: CASSEEAGVRETQYF.

Concerning this clonotype: Mismatch with germline at one junction end may stem from a read error. This chain links TRBV29-1 with TRBJ1-2, with D unresolved. The length of the CDR3 is 12 residues. CDR1 is SQVTM and CDR2 is ANQGSEA in the germline V gene. The CDR3 reads CSAIGEGYGYNF. The CDR3 bases are TGCAGCGCGATAGGTGAGGGCTATGGCTACAACTTC. Based on the CDR3 plus reference TRBV29-1 and TRBJ1-2, the full variable domain is SAVISQKPSRDICQRGTSLTIQCQVDSQVTMMFWYRQQPGQSLTLIATANQGSEATYESGFVIDKFPISRPNLTFSTLTVSNMSPEDSSIYLCSAIGEGYGYNFGSGTRLTVV.

This clonotype was observed many times. The rearrangement links TRBV5-6 to TRBJ2-7; weak D call: TRBD1 (6 bases). The CDR3 extends over 14 amino acids. Germline CDR1 SGHDT, CDR2 YYEEEE. V lost 5 bases to trimming and J lost 2 bases, with 14 bases between them. The CDR3 sequence: CASREQGKAYEQYF. The CDR3 DNA reads as TGTGCCAGCAGGGAACAGGGTAAGGCCTACGAGCAGTACTTC.

This clonotype was seen at least ten times. The genes are TRBV5-5 and TRBJ2-7, with D possibly being TRBD1 or TRBD2 (5 bases each). V lost 0 bases, J lost 3 bases, and 16 bases lay in between. Looked up from germline, CDR1 is SGHKS and CDR2 is YYEKEE (reference sequence). The CDR3 length is 16 residues. The CDR3 nucleotides are TGTGCCAGCAGCTTGGGGATGAGGGGTTTCATCTACGAGCAGTACTTC. Residues: CASSLGMRGFIYEQYF.

The chain links TRBV30 to TRBJ2-3, with no clear D. The ends were cut back, 0 bases at V and 2 bases at J, with 9 bases in the middle. The CDR3 totals 14 residues. Germline V gives CDR1 GTSNPN, CDR2 SVGIG (reference sequence). The CDR3 region has the DNA TGTGCCTGGAGTGTATCGTCCCTCACAGATACGCAGTATTTT. It is translated as CAWSVSSLTDTQYF.

This chain connects TRBV6-1 to TRBJ2-6; no reliable D call. The CDR3 is 14 amino acids. Looked up from germline, CDR1 is MNHNS and CDR2 is SASEGT. The germline V and J ends were trimmed by 5 bases and 1 base, with 6 bases remaining between them. CDR3 in amino acids: CASSMSSGANVLTF. The CDR3, as DNA: TGTGCCAGCAGTATGTCATCTGGGGCCAACGTCCTGACTTTC.

This clonotype was counted at least ten times. The chain couples TRBV29-1 to TRBJ2-5; D gene ambiguous. Germline CDR1 reads SQVTM; CDR2 reads ANQGSEA. The V and J ends lost 4 bases and 3 bases respectively, with 12 bases between them. The CDR3 contains 13 residues. The CDR3 coding sequence is TGCAGCGTTGTGGACCCCTGGAAAGAGACCCAGTACTTC. Its protein product is CSVVDPWKETQYF.

Many counts were recorded for this clonotype. The chain couples TRBV27 to TRBJ2-5; perhaps D is TRBD1 or TRBD2 (5 bases each). Trimming took off 8 bases at V and 3 bases at J, with 22 bases between the two ends. The CDR3 extends over 16 amino acids. Germline assignment: CDR1 MNHEY and CDR2 SMNVEV (reference sequence). Written as DNA, the CDR3 is TGTGCCAGCGACCTTTTGAGGGGTAGACTGAAAGAGACCCAGTACTTC. Protein product: CASDLLRGRLKETQYF.

Many counts were recorded for this clonotype. V is TRBV19 and J is TRBJ1-5; possibly TRBD1 for D (6 bases). The V gene lost 6 bases and the J gene lost 4 bases, with 16 bases spanning the gap. The CDR3 extends over 15 amino acids. Germline-derived CDR1 and CDR2 are LNHDA and SQIVND (reference sequence). CDR3 bases: TGTGCCAGTAGCAGCCGACAGGCGACTAATCAGCCCCAGCATTTT. It encodes CASSSRQATNQPQHF.

This clonotype occurred many times. The rearrangement uses TRBV2 and TRBJ2-7; TRBD2 matches 10 bases. The CDR3 sequence is 15 residues long. Germline loops: CDR1 SNHLY, CDR2 FYNNEI. With V trimmed by 7 bases and J by 0 bases, 6 bases remained unmatched. The CDR3 DNA reads as TGTGCCAGCAAGACTAGCGGGCTAAGCTCCTACGAGCAGTACTTC. Translated: CASKTSGLSSYEQYF.

This clonotype was observed at least ten times. This sequence joins TRBV28 and TRBJ2-7; 8 bases agree with TRBD2. Per the germline V gene, CDR1 is MDHEN and CDR2 is SYDVKM. The CDR3 totals 16 residues. V gave up 3 bases and J gave up 6 bases; unmatched junction bases: 13. This chain's CDR3 is CASSFGNPAGVSEQYF. Written as DNA, the CDR3 is TGTGCCAGCAGTTTCGGCAATCCAGCGGGAGTTAGCGAGCAGTACTTC.

This clonotype was detected only once. The V call is TRBV6-1, the J call TRBJ2-5; 8 nucleotides line up with TRBD2. V lost 3 bases, J lost 1 base, and 1 base stayed unmatched. CDR3 length: 14 residues. Germline V gives CDR1 MNHNS, CDR2 SASEGT. The CDR3 DNA sequence: TGTGCCAGCAGTGAGCGGGGGGCCCAAGAGACCCAGTACTTC. Residues: CASSERGAQETQYF.

This clonotype was seen a handful of times. The CDR3 nucleotides are TGTGCCAGCAGCTTAGATCGGGTCGGGGTAACTGGAAACACCATATATTTT. Translation: CASSLDRVGVTGNTIYF. This rearrangement joins TRBV11-2 to TRBJ1-3; D gene unclear. In germline, CDR1 is SGHAT, CDR2 FQNNGV. Deletions cut 0 bases from V and 2 bases from J, with 14 bases between. The CDR3 extends over 17 amino acids.

The table lists this clonotype with many counts. J is TRBJ2-7 and V is TRBV11-3; TRBD2 agrees at 7 bases. This CDR3 region has 14 residues. V was clipped by 5 bases and J by 1 base; unmatched bases: 5. CDR1 is SGHNT, CDR2 YENEEA, per germline. The CDR3 DNA follows: TGTGCCAGCAGCCGGACTAGTAATTCCTACGAGCAGTACTTC. Protein product: CASSRTSNSYEQYF.

Ten or more counts support this clonotype. J is TRBJ1-5 and V is TRBV27; no clear D gene. Trimming shortened V by 11 bases and J by 5 bases, and 16 bases separated the two germline ends. CDR1 is MNHEY and CDR2 is SMNVEV in the germline V gene (reference sequence). The CDR3 extends over 13 amino acids. CDR3 in amino acids: CAPVPPDDQPQHF. CDR3 DNA: TGTGCCCCGGTCCCCCCGGATGATCAGCCCCAGCATTTT.

This clonotype appeared many times. The V and J genes are TRBV20-1 and TRBJ2-5, with D perhaps given as TRBD1 or TRBD2 (5 bases each). The germline V gene has CDR1 DFQATT and CDR2 SNEGSKA (reference sequence). V gave up 7 bases and J gave up 0 bases, with 21 bases separating them. The CDR3 consists of 16 residues. The CDR3 DNA reads TGCAGTGGAGGGGCGAAGAAGGGCCGGTACCAAGAGACCCAGTACTTC. Protein: CSGGAKKGRYQETQYF.

At least ten counts were recorded for this clonotype. This chain connects TRBV9 to TRBJ1-2; the match to TRBD1 covers 7 bases. Per the germline V gene, CDR1 is SGDLS and CDR2 is YYNGEE. V lost 4 bases to trimming and J lost 4 bases; unmatched junction nucleotides: 13. The CDR3 spans 16 residues. The CDR3 DNA reads as TGTGCCAGCAGCCCCTCACCGACAGGGATTTTCTATGGCTACACCTTC. This codes for CASSPSPTGIFYGYTF.

This clonotype has at least ten counts. CDR3 in amino acids: CSVVQGNGYTF. The DNA of the CDR3 is TGCAGTGTGGTACAGGGCAATGGCTACACCTTC. The rearrangement joins TRBV29-1 to TRBJ1-2, with TRBD1 as a possible D gene (6 bases). The CDR3 loop spans 11 amino acids. The germline CDR1 and CDR2 sequences are SQVTM and ANQGSEA.

The chain has TRBV12-3 or TRBV12-4 and TRBJ2-5, with TRBD1 identical over 12 bases. The ends lost 9 bases at V and 7 bases at J; junction bases unmatched: 9. CDR3 length: 14 residues. In DNA form, the CDR3 reads TGTGCCAGTCTCGGGGACAGGGGGCGAGGGACCCAGTACTTC. It specifies CASLGDRGRGTQYF.

This clonotype appeared many times. V usage is TRBV19 and J usage is TRBJ1-2; 7 bases fit TRBD1. The CDR3 loop spans 14 amino acids. Trimming took 7 bases from V and 2 from J; bases not matched to a gene: 7. CDR1 and CDR2 (germline): LNHDA, SQIVND (reference sequence). CDR3 sequence: CASNPTGTNYGYTF. CDR3 sequence (DNA): TGTGCCAGTAACCCGACAGGGACCAACTATGGCTACACCTTC.

This clonotype came up many times. The junction differs from germline at one of its ends, possibly a read error. This chain joins TRBV19 and TRBJ1-2; no reliable D call. The CDR3 has 15 amino acids. Per the germline V gene, CDR1 is LNHDA and CDR2 is SQIVND (reference sequence). The CDR3 DNA follows: TGTGCCAGTGCCCAGGAGAGGCTGGGCGGCTATTGCTACACCTTC. Translated, it gives CASAQERLGGYCYTF.